This T cell receptor beta chain appears in the sequencing data of a study of blood T cell repertoires in COVID-19. As for the study in general: The origin of the acute and convalescent COVID-19 samples was the United States, Italy and Spain.

Authors' processing steps: Reference gene primer amplification yielded estimated nucleated cell counts. Sequencing used immunoSEQ multiplex PCR; TCRdb keeps in-frame clones, though not all of them. V and J calls and clone size are given by that table; D and trimming were obtained from the DNA. Of approximately 130,000 clones listed, around 81% are singletons. Germline V gene lookup returns CDR1 LGHNA and CDR2 YNFKEQ. This CDR3 is 16 amino acids long. V was trimmed by 0 bases and J by 0 bases, leaving 9 bases between them. This chain links TRBV4-2 with TRBJ1-3; tentatively, D is TRBD1 (6 bases). The source material was peripheral blood. The sequence was collected from a human donor in a cohort sampled during active COVID-19. The CDR3 protein is CASSQDLGASGNTIYF. Here the CDR3 DNA reads TGTGCCAGCAGCCAAGATCTGGGGGCCTCTGGAAACACCATATATTTT.